This T cell receptor (beta chain) was documented in a study of blood T cell repertoires in COVID-19. Study details: Nucleic acid was either cDNA or gDNA, and it came from T cells, B-cell-depleted T cells, or PBMCs.

Source study methods: The assay estimated nucleated cells by amplifying reference gene primers. Assay used: immunoSEQ multiplex PCR; TCRdb lists only in-frame clones, some missing. V, J and clone size reflect that table, while D and trimming were determined from the DNA. The sample includes tens of thousands of clones, 83% of them seen just once. In germline, CDR1 is SGHRS, CDR2 YFSETQ. CDR3 length: 16 residues. The V end lost 0 bases, the J end lost 0 bases, and 11 bases lay between the germline ends. The chain uses TRBV5-1 and TRBJ2-3; D possibly corresponds to TRBD2 (5 bases). The sample consisted of peripheral blood. The clonotype comes from a man between 65 and 79 years old with active COVID-19. The CDR3 DNA reads as TGCGCCAGCAGCTTGGGACTACCGTCTAGCACAGATACGCAGTATTTT. This gives the protein CASSLGLPSSTDTQYF.